Below are 5 T cell receptor beta chains sequenced from a single sample in a study of memory CD4+ T cells and cytomegalovirus serostatus. The sort gate was single viable CD3+CD4+CD8-CD45RO+ cells for memory CD4+ T cells. TCRdb's table, derived via immunoSEQ multiplex PCR, lists solely in-frame clones and lacks some. Here the sample spans about 73,000 clones, under 80% being singletons. The sequenced material came from memory CD4+ T cells from blood. The receptors originated from an adult in good health and CMV-seropositive.

The V call is TRBV2, the J call TRBJ2-1, with 12 bases lining up with TRBD2. Per germline, CDR1 SNHLY and CDR2 FYNNEI. The CDR3 loop spans 16 amino acids. V shed 5 bases, J shed 7 bases, and the junction held 9 bases outside the gene matches. The CDR3 spells CASSPRTSGNGNEQFF. The CDR3 DNA reads TGTGCCAGCAGTCCCCGGACTAGCGGGAACGGGAATGAGCAGTTCTTC. Together with reference TRBV2 and TRBJ2-1, the CDR3 gives the full variable domain: EPEVTQTPSHQVTQMGQEVILRCVPISNHLYFYWYRQILGQKVEFLVSFYNNEISEKSEIFDDQFSVERPDGSNFTLKIRSTKLEDSAMYFCASSPRTSGNGNEQFFGPGTRLTVL.

V gene TRBV2 combines with J gene TRBJ1-1; D might be TRBD1 (5 bases). V dropped 2 bases and J dropped 3 bases, with 16 bases sitting between them. Germline V CDR1 and CDR2: SNHLY, FYNNEI. The CDR3 consists of 16 residues. The CDR3 loop is CASSESRVGLDTEAFF. The DNA of the CDR3 is TGTGCCAGCAGTGAATCCAGGGTGGGGTTGGACACTGAAGCTTTCTTT.

The V and J genes are TRBV5-4 and TRBJ1-1; TRBD1 agrees at 10 bases. Trimming at V came to 0 bases and at J to 0 bases, leaving 5 bases not matched to a gene. Germline-derived CDR1 and CDR2 are SGHNT and YYREEE (reference sequence). The CDR3 is 17 amino acids. The CDR3 reads CASSLGQGAGMNTEAFF. DNA of the CDR3: TGTGCCAGCAGCTTGGGACAGGGGGCTGGAATGAACACTGAAGCTTTCTTT.

This chain uses TRBV27 with TRBJ1-2; 7 nucleotides match TRBD1. The J segment lost 4 bases and the V segment lost 2 bases, leaving 1 base of the junction unmatched. The germline V gene encodes CDR1 MNHEY and CDR2 SMNVEV (reference sequence). The CDR3 runs 13 residues. The CDR3 is CASSLNRGYGYTF. DNA of the CDR3: TGTGCCAGCAGTTTAAACAGGGGCTATGGCTACACCTTC.

The CDR3 reads CASSMSGFNQPQHF. The CDR3 nucleotides are TGTGCCAGTAGTATGTCGGGGTTCAATCAGCCCCAGCATTTT. V usage is TRBV19 and J usage is TRBJ1-5, with unresolved D. From germline, CDR1 is LNHDA and CDR2 SQIVND (reference sequence). This CDR3 region has 14 residues. The V end was cut by 3 bases, the J end by 3 bases, with 9 bases between.